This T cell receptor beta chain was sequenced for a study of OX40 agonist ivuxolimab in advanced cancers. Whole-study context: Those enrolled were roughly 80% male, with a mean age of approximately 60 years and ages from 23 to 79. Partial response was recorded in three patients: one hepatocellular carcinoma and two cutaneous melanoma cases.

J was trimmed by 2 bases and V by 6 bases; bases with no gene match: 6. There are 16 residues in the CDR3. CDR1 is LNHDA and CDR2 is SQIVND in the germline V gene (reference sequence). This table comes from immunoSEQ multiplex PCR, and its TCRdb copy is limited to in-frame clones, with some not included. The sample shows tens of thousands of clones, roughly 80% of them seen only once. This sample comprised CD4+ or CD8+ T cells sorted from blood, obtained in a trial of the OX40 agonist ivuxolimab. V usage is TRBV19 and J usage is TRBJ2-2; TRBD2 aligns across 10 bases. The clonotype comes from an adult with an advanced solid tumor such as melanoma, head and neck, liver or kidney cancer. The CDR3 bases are TGTGCCAGTAGCCGGACTAGCGGTACCAACACCGGGGAGCTGTTTTTT. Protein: CASSRTSGTNTGELFF.